Listed below are T cell receptor beta chains from one sample, sequenced in a study of OX40 agonist ivuxolimab in advanced cancers. Sequenced by immunoSEQ multiplex PCR; TCRdb stores in-frame clones only, minus some. The data show about 120,000 clones, about 94% seen once. This specimen was CD4+ or CD8+ T cells sorted from blood, taken in a trial of the OX40 agonist ivuxolimab. The receptors were gathered from an adult with an advanced solid tumor such as melanoma, head and neck, liver or kidney cancer. Each CDR3 is given with its conserved first and last residue. D genes are given only for firm matches. The size field is filled for only some rows; it gives once, few, many or a size class.

j_gene | abundance | v_gene | d_gene | CDR3nt | CDR3aa
TRBJ2-5 | . | TRBV7-3 | . | TGTGCCAGCAGCTCCGGGACGGAAAAAGAGACCCAGTACTTC | CASSSGTEKETQYF
TRBJ2-5 | . | TRBV6-1 | . | TGTGCCAGCAGTGAGTCAGCCGGCCGGGCGGAGACCCAGTACTTC | CASSESAGRAETQYF
TRBJ1-2 | . | TRBV18 | TRBD1 | TGTGCCAGCTCACTAGACACAGGGACAGCTAACTATGGCTACACCTTC | CASSLDTGTANYGYTF
TRBJ2-1 | few | TRBV7-2 | . | TGTGCCAGCAGCTTAGATCCCCTATTTGGCGGGCGCTACAATGAGCAGTTCTTC | CASSLDPLFGGRYNEQFF
TRBJ1-2 | . | TRBV14 | . | TGTGCCAGCAGCCAGCTCAACTATGGCTACACCTTC | CASSQLNYGYTF
TRBJ1-2 | . | TRBV30 | . | TGTGCCTGGAGTGTGGGGCAGGAGTCTAACTATGGCTACACCTTC | CAWSVGQESNYGYTF
TRBJ2-3 | . | TRBV11-3 | . | TGTGCCAGCAGCTTAGATCCCACAGATACGCAGTATTTT | CASSLDPTDTQYF
TRBJ1-1 | . | TRBV30 | TRBD1 | TGTGCCTGGAGTCCAGGGGGCTTCACTGAAGCTTTCTTT | CAWSPGGFTEAFF
TRBJ2-3 | . | TRBV7-6 | . | TGTGCCAGCAGCCCCCTAACGGTTACAGATACGCAGTATTTT | CASSPLTVTDTQYF
TRBJ2-1 | once | TRBV5-4 | . | TGTGCCAGCAGCGCGGGGACTCTAGATCCCAATGAGCAGTTCTTC | CASSAGTLDPNEQFF
TRBJ2-3 | . | TRBV29-1 | TRBD2 | TGCAGCGTTGGGGCTGGGACTAGCGGGGGCACAGATACGCAGTATTTT | CSVGAGTSGGTDTQYF
TRBJ1-5 | . | TRBV9 | . | TGTGCCAGCAGCGTAAGTGCAGAAGGCAATCAGCCCCAGCATTTT | CASSVSAEGNQPQHF
TRBJ2-3 | . | TRBV7-2 | . | TGTGCCAGCAGCTTACGGGGGGCCAGCACAGATACGCAGTATTTT | CASSLRGASTDTQYF
TRBJ2-1 | . | TRBV5-1 | . | TGCGCCAGCAGCGGCCTAGGGGGGCATGAGCAGTTCTTC | CASSGLGGHEQFF
TRBJ2-3 | . | TRBV7-3 | TRBD1 | TGTGCCAGCAGCTCCGGGACAGGGGTTGTTGATACGCAGTATTTT | CASSSGTGVVDTQYF
TRBJ2-3 | . | TRBV18 | . | TGTGCCAGCTCACGGGAGGCCGGTAGCACAGATACGCAGTATTTT | CASSREAGSTDTQYF